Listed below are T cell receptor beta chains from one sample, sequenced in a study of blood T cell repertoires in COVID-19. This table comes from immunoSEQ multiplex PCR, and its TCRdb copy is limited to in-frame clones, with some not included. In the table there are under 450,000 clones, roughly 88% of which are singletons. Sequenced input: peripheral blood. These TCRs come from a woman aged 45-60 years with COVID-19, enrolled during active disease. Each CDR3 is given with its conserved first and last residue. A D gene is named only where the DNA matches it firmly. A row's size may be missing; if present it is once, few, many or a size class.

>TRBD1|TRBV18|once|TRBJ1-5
CASSQLKDRSGQPQHF
TGTGCCAGCTCGCAGCTAAAGGACAGGTCGGGGCAGCCCCAGCATTTT
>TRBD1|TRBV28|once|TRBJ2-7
CASSHRGVEQYF
TGTGCCAGCAGTCACAGGGGTGTGGAGCAGTACTTC
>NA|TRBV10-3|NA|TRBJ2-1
CAISEGGNEQFF
TGTGCCATCAGTGAAGGGGGTAATGAGCAGTTCTTC
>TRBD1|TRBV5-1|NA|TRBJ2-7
CASSQFPGTESSYEQYF
TGCGCCAGCAGCCAATTCCCCGGGACAGAAAGCTCCTACGAGCAGTACTTC
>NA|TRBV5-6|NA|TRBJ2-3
CASSLWKLVAYF
TGTGCCAGCAGCTTATGGAAGCTAGTAGCGTATTTT
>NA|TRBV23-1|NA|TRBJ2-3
CASSQAKTQGRFDTQYF
TGCGCCAGCAGTCAAGCTAAAACACAGGGTAGGTTTGATACGCAGTATTTT
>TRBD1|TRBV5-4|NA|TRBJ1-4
CASSLDRGNEKLFF
TGTGCCAGCAGCTTGGACAGGGGAAATGAAAAACTGTTTTTT
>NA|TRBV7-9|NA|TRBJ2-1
CASSLSWQLNEQFF
TGTGCCAGCAGCCTCTCCTGGCAGTTAAATGAGCAGTTCTTC
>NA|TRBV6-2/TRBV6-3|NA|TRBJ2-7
CASSPPGVAYEQYF
TGTGCCAGCAGTCCCCCAGGGGTGGCCTACGAGCAGTACTTC
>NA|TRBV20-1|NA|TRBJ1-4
CSASGRGWTNEKLFF
TGCAGTGCTAGTGGGAGGGGATGGACTAATGAAAAACTGTTTTTT
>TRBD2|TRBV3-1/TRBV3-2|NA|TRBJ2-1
CASSRRLLAGDEQFF
TGTGCCAGCAGCCGGAGACTACTAGCGGGGGATGAGCAGTTCTTC
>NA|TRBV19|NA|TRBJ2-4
CASSISGHSGPSIAKNIQYF
TGTGCCAGTAGTATCTCGGGACATTCGGGACCCTCTATAGCCAAAAACATTCAGTACTTC
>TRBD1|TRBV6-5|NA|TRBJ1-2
CATRQGEYGYTF
TGTGCCACCCGACAGGGGGAATATGGCTACACCTTC
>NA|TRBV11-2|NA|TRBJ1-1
CASSFDRQVEAFF
TGTGCCAGCAGCTTCGACAGACAAGTTGAAGCTTTCTTT
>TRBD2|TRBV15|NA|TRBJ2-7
CATSRTPSGSYEQYF
TGTGCCACCAGCAGGACCCCTAGCGGCTCCTACGAGCAGTACTTC
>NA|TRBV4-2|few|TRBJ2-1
CASSQGGGELEQFF
TGTGCCAGCAGCCAAGGAGGGGGGGAACTAGAGCAGTTCTTC
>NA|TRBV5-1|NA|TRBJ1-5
CASSPGGAQGNQPQHF
TGCGCCAGCAGCCCGGGGGGAGCACAGGGAAATCAGCCCCAGCATTTT
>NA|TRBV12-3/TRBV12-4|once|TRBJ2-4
CASSHGAKNIQYF
TGTGCCAGCAGCCACGGGGCCAAAAACATTCAGTACTTC
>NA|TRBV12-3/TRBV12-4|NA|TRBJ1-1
CASSLGPDSEAFF
TGTGCCAGCAGTTTAGGGCCCGACAGTGAAGCTTTCTTT
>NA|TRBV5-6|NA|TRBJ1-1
CASSLWRGPTVEAFF
TGTGCCAGCAGCCTGTGGCGGGGCCCTACCGTTGAAGCTTTCTTT
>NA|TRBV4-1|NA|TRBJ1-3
CASRAVGGDGNTIYF
TGCGCCAGCAGAGCCGTAGGAGGGGACGGAAACACCATATATTTT
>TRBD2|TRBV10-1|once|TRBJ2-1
CASSSLAGDYNEQFF
TGCGCCAGCAGTTCCCTAGCGGGGGATTACAATGAGCAGTTCTTC
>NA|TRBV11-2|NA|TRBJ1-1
CASSLDRGTEAFF
TGTGCCAGCAGCTTAGACAGGGGTACTGAAGCTTTCTTT
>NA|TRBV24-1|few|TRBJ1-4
CATSDSSGGTNEKLFF
TGTGCCACCAGTGATTCCTCGGGTGGGACTAATGAAAAACTGTTTTTT
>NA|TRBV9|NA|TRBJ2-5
CASSVTPGETQYF
TGTGCCAGCAGCGTAACCCCGGGAGAGACCCAGTACTTC
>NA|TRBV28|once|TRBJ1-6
CASSLVRGGSPLHF
TGTGCCAGCAGTTTGGTTCGGGGAGGGTCACCCCTCCACTTT
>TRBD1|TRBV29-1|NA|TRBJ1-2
CSVVPGQGPSYTF
TGCAGCGTTGTGCCGGGACAGGGGCCGTCTTATACCTTC
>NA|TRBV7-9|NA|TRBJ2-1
CASSMLRGEQFF
TGTGCCAGCAGCATGCTTCGGGGTGAGCAGTTCTTC
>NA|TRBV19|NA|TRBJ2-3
CASSIVRGSTDTQYF
TGTGCCAGTAGTATCGTAAGAGGGAGCACAGATACGCAGTATTTT
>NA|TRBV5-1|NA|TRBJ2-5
CASSFTAGAGETQYF
TGCGCCAGCAGCTTTACGGCGGGGGCAGGCGAGACCCAGTACTTC
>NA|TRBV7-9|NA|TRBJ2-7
CASSFGGGGGYEQYF
TGTGCCAGCAGCTTCGGGGGCGGGGGCGGCTACGAGCAGTACTTC
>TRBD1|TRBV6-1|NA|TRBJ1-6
CASSDMGTGISPLHF
TGTGCCAGCAGTGACATGGGGACAGGGATCTCACCCCTCCACTTT
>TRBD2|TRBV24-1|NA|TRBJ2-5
CATSDLGLAGQQETQYF
TGTGCCACCAGTGACCTCGGACTAGCGGGGCAACAAGAGACCCAGTACTTC
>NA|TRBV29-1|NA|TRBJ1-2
CSVEESGYTF
TGCAGCGTTGAAGAGAGTGGCTACACCTTC
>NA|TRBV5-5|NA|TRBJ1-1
CASSLAPSSEAFF
TGTGCCAGCAGCTTGGCCCCCTCCTCTGAAGCTTTCTTT
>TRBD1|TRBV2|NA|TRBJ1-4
CASRNRGGNEKLFF
TGTGCCAGCAGAAACAGGGGGGGTAATGAAAAACTGTTTTTT
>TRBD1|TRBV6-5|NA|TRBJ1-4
CASSMTGGEKLFF
TGTGCCAGCTCGATGACAGGGGGTGAAAAACTGTTTTTT
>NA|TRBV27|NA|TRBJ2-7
CASAMGGLLSYEQYF
TGTGCCAGCGCTATGGGGGGGCTTCTATCCTACGAGCAGTACTTC
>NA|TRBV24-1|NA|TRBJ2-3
CATSDWSGSTDTQYF
TGTGCCACCAGTGATTGGTCAGGTAGCACAGATACGCAGTATTTT
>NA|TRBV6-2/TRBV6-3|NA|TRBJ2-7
CASSYPSYEQYF
TGTGCCAGCAGTTACCCTAGCTACGAGCAGTACTTC
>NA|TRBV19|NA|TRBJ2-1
CASSMRGSYNEQFF
TGTGCCAGTAGTATGCGAGGCTCCTACAATGAGCAGTTCTTC
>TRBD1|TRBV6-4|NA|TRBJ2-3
CASSGTGGQDTQYF
TGTGCCAGCAGCGGGACAGGGGGCCAGGATACGCAGTATTTT